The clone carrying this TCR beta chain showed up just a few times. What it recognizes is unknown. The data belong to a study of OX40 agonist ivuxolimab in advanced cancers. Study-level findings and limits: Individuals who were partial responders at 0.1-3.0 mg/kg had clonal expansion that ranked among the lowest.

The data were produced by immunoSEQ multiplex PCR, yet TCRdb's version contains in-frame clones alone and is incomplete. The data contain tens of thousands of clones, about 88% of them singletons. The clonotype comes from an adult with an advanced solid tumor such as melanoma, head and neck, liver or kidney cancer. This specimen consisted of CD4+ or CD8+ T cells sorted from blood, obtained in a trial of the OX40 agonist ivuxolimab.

Here the CDR3 reads CASSFMGIGTDTQYF. In DNA form, the CDR3 reads TGTGCCAGCAGCTTTATGGGGATCGGCACAGATACGCAGTATTTT. The gene calls are TRBV7-9 and TRBJ2-3; D remains ambiguous. Trimming took 3 bases from V and 1 from J, leaving 11 bases between them. CDR3 length: 15 amino acids. Germline lookup yields CDR1 SEHNR and CDR2 FQNEAQ (reference sequence).